This TCR beta chain was documented in a study of control samples from healthy donors and cancer patients. This CDR3 is built from 17 residues. V was pared by 2 bases and J by 0 bases, with 14 bases between. CDR1 and CDR2 from the germline V gene are MGHRA and YSYEKL. The table came from immunoSEQ multiplex PCR; TCRdb's copy has only in-frame clones and leaves some out. The sample shows roughly 150,000 clones, over 90% of them seen only once. The sequencing input was blood. The chain is built from TRBV4-1 and TRBJ2-4; D might be TRBD1 or TRBD2, each matching 5 bases. The origin of this receptor is a man aged 50-59 years in good health. The CDR3 nucleotides are TGCGCCAGCAGCCAAATTAGGGGACCTATAGCCAAAAACATTCAGTACTTC. As protein: CASSQIRGPIAKNIQYF.